Listed here are 8 T cell receptor beta chains from one sample, sequenced in a study of cytomegalovirus exposure and HLA in healthy donors. The PCR had 60 Vbeta and 13 Jbeta primers. The data were produced by immunoSEQ multiplex PCR, yet TCRdb's version contains in-frame clones alone and is incomplete. Counted here are under 200,000 clones, almost 85% occurring once; the ten biggest clones make up around 0.24%. Source material: PBMCs. The source is a boy younger than 18 in good health and CMV-seronegative.

This clone occurred once. The chain combines TRBV7-2 with TRBJ1-4; 7 positions agree with TRBD1. The CDR3 consists of 16 residues. After removal of 3 bases from V and 5 bases from J, the junction contained 9 bases not matched to a gene. CDR1 and CDR2 from the germline V gene are SGHTA and FQGNSA. The CDR3 bases are TGTGCCAGCAGCTTTCCCGGACAGGCCTTAAATGAAAAACTGTTTTTT. It is translated as CASSFPGQALNEKLFF.

This rearrangement joins TRBV11-1 to TRBJ1-1; 8 nucleotides match TRBD1. Trimming removed 2 bases from V and 0 bases from J; junction bases left unmatched: 5. The CDR3 loop spans 16 amino acids. Germline V CDR1 and CDR2: SGHAT, FQDESV (reference sequence). The CDR3 protein is CASSLTGDRMNTEAFF. As DNA, the CDR3 is TGTGCCAGCAGCTTAACCGGGGACAGGATGAACACTGAAGCTTTCTTT. Complete variable domain (other parts from reference TRBV11-1 and TRBJ1-1): EAEVAQSPRYKITEKSQAVAFWCDPISGHATLYWYRQILGQGPELLVQFQDESVVDDSQLPKDRFSAERLKGVDSTLKIQPAELGDSAMYLCASSLTGDRMNTEAFFGQGTRLTVV.

The gene calls are TRBV28 and TRBJ2-7, with 10 bases that match TRBD2. The CDR3 has 14 residues. With 3 bases clipped from V and 4 bases from J, the junction kept 3 bases outside the gene matches. The V gene's germline CDR1 is MDHEN and CDR2 SYDVKM. CDR3 sequence reads: CASSLASGRYEQYF. The DNA for the CDR3 is TGTGCCAGCAGTTTGGCTAGCGGGAGATACGAGCAGTACTTC.

The J gene is TRBJ1-5, the V gene TRBV6-1, with D maybe TRBD1 (5 bases). CDR3 length equals 16 residues. Germline CDR1 is MNHNS and CDR2 is SASEGT. The V gene lost 2 bases and the J gene lost 0 bases, with 11 bases spanning the gap. The CDR3 loop reads CASSELGGYSNQPQHF. CDR3 nucleotides: TGTGCCAGCAGTGAACTCGGGGGGTATAGCAATCAGCCCCAGCATTTT.

The chain recombines TRBV7-2 with TRBJ1-5; TRBD1 is a possible D gene (5 bases). Germline CDR1 SGHTA, CDR2 FQGNSA. CDR3 size: 15 residues. Trimming left V 1 base short and J 2 bases short, with 9 bases between. The CDR3 nucleotides are TGTGCCAGCAGCTTAGAAGGGGCGGGCAATCAGCCCCAGCATTTT. Amino acids: CASSLEGAGNQPQHF.

The CDR3 sequence: CASSSVSVYNQPQHF. The DNA of the CDR3 is TGTGCCAGCAGCTCGGTCTCGGTCTACAATCAGCCCCAGCATTTT. This chain joins TRBV21-1 and TRBJ1-5. TRBV21-1 is noted as a pseudogene. This CDR3 spans 15 amino acids.

This chain links TRBV28 with TRBJ2-5; possibly TRBD2 for D (5 bases). Germline assignment: CDR1 MDHEN and CDR2 SYDVKM. Trimming pared 5 bases from V and 1 base from J, leaving 14 bases between. The CDR3 has 15 amino acids. The CDR3 protein is CASSPRSAGQETQYF. The CDR3 DNA reads as TGTGCCAGCAGTCCTCGTTCCGCGGGCCAAGAGACCCAGTACTTC.

The chain employs TRBV15 and TRBJ1-5; D not resolved. CDR3 length equals 12 residues. CDR1 is LNHNV and CDR2 is YYDKDF in the germline V gene (reference sequence). Trimming took 0 bases from V and 7 from J, leaving 4 bases between them. The CDR3: CATSRDLQPQHF. Written as DNA, the CDR3 is TGTGCCACCAGCAGAGATCTGCAGCCCCAGCATTTT.